The entry that follows covers one T cell receptor (beta chain) sequence. Its antigen is as yet unknown. Trimming stripped 4 bases from V and 6 bases from J, with 11 bases between. The CDR3 runs to 13 residues. Germline V gene data show CDR1 as SGHNT and CDR2 as YYREEE (reference sequence). This specimen comes from a study of T cells after yellow fever vaccination. Overall study context: When fractions had low cell numbers, they were prepared with SMART-Seq v4 Ultra Low Input. The study's findings and limits: Peaking on day 5 versus 15, the secondary response was faster but weaker. Abundant bulk-derived clonotypes could contaminate FACS-sorted repertoires.

5'RACE template switching generated TCR cDNA, adding a universal primer site and UMIs. TCRdb recomputed calls from the 5' RACE reads with MiXCR, one row per CDR3 protein. The data show some 120,000 distinct CDR3 sequences, around 8% seen once. The chain employs TRBV5-4 and TRBJ2-1; D is unclear. This receptor was taken from a man aged 25-45 years who received the YFV17D yellow fever vaccine. The sequences come from CD8+ T cells sorted from PBMCs, collected 45 days after the yellow fever booster vaccination. CDR3 DNA sequence: TGTGCCAGCAGCCCCCCCCTAGGCAATGAGCAGTTCTTC. This sequence encodes CASSPPLGNEQFF.